This entry is about one T cell receptor (beta chain). Here immunoSEQ multiplex PCR was the method, and the copy in TCRdb shows in-frame clones only, minus some. The sample includes 45,000 to 50,000 clones, approximately 85% of them seen just once. CDR1 MNHEY and CDR2 SVGAGI come from the germline V gene. CDR3 length: 16 residues. V was cut by 0 bases and J by 3 bases, with 14 bases left in between. This record belongs to a study of PD-L1 blockade in urothelial cancer. Specified time point: pretreatment peripheral blood. The sample in question was PBMCs, obtained around atezolizumab (anti-PD-L1) treatment. This clonotype was sampled from a man between 65 and 85 years old with urothelial cancer. The gene calls are TRBV6-5 and TRBJ2-5, with D perhaps matching TRBD1 (6 bases). CDR3 sequence reads: CASSYSSAAGEETQYF. In nucleotides, the CDR3 is TGTGCCAGCAGTTACTCGTCGGCGGCAGGGGAAGAGACCCAGTACTTC.